This T cell receptor (beta chain) was sequenced for a study of control samples from healthy donors and cancer patients. Data came from immunoSEQ multiplex PCR; TCRdb stores just in-frame clones and leaves some out. This sample has more than 75,000 clones, with less than 85% found just once. Germline V gene data show CDR1 as SEHNR and CDR2 as FQNEAQ (reference sequence). V was shortened by 2 bases and J by 8 bases, with 16 bases between the two germline ends. This CDR3 is built from 16 residues. The sequence came from a man between 65 and 85 years old with lung cancer. The rearrangement uses TRBV7-9 and TRBJ1-6, with D maybe TRBD1 (5 bases). The sequencing input was PBMCs. The DNA for the CDR3 is TGTGCCAGCAGCTTATACGGGGCCGGGGACGATTCACCCCTCCACTTT. The encoded protein is CASSLYGAGDDSPLHF.